The 11 T cell receptor beta chains in this list originate from one sample, sequenced in a study of cytomegalovirus exposure and HLA in healthy donors. 60 Vbeta and 13 Jbeta primers were used in PCR. Using immunoSEQ multiplex PCR, the repertoire was profiled, and TCRdb retains in-frame clones only, with some absent. The sample consists of roughly 100,000 clones, nearly 65% of them appearing once. The sample was PBMCs. These receptors all stem from a human donor in good health.

This chain connects TRBV7-8 to TRBJ1-1; 7 nucleotides match TRBD1. V trimming: 0 bases; J trimming: 2 bases; junction bases outside the gene matches: 9. This CDR3 has 17 amino acids. Germline values: CDR1 SGHVS, CDR2 FQNEAQ. Here the CDR3 DNA reads TGTGCCAGCAGCTTAGCAGGGGCCGGGACAGTAAACACTGAAGCTTTCTTT. It is translated as CASSLAGAGTVNTEAFF.

V and J are TRBV28 and TRBJ2-7; 7 bases are a match to TRBD2. Trimming cost V 3 bases and J 3 bases; bases outside gene matches: 5. This CDR3 contains 14 residues. Germline V gives CDR1 MDHEN, CDR2 SYDVKM. CDR3 sequence: CASSFGGSGYEQYF. Written as DNA, the CDR3 is TGTGCCAGCAGTTTCGGGGGGAGCGGCTACGAGCAGTACTTC.

The CDR3 coding sequence is TGTGCCAGCAGTTTACAGACAGACATGAACACTGAAGCTTTCTTT. Amino acids: CASSLQTDMNTEAFF. The J gene is TRBJ1-1, the V gene TRBV27; possible D gene TRBD1, 5 bases. The CDR3 contains 15 residues. V was pared by 2 bases and J by 0 bases, with 10 bases between. CDR1 and CDR2 (germline): MNHEY, SMNVEV (reference sequence).

The chain couples TRBV7-9 to TRBJ2-1, with 9 positions matching TRBD1. Germline CDR1 reads SEHNR; CDR2 reads FQNEAQ (reference sequence). The CDR3 consists of 12 residues. J lost 15 bases, V lost 5 bases, and 8 bases had no gene match. DNA for the CDR3: TGTGCCAGCAGCCGGGACAGGGAGTTTGGGTTCTTC. Protein: CASSRDREFGFF. The variable domain in full, completed from reference TRBV7-9 and TRBJ2-1, reads DTGVSQNPRHKITKRGQNVTFRCDPISEHNRLYWYRQTLGQGPEFLTYFQNEAQLEKSRLLSDRFSAERPKGSFSTLEIQRTEQGDSAMYLCASSRDREFGFFGPGTRLTVL.

The chain combines TRBV19 with TRBJ2-5; D not certain. CDR3 length: 14 residues. The V end lost 6 bases, the J end lost 1 base, and 12 bases lay between the germline ends. Germline CDR1 LNHDA, CDR2 SQIVND (reference sequence). CDR3 sequence: CASSPTQFQETQYF. The CDR3 bases are TGTGCCAGTAGCCCCACACAGTTCCAAGAGACCCAGTACTTC.

This clone was picked up one time. This chain joins TRBV7-2 and TRBJ2-7, with no clear D. Germline V gene sequence: CDR1 SGHTA, CDR2 FQGNSA. This CDR3 is 14 amino acids long. Trimming stripped 5 bases from V and 3 bases from J, with 14 bases between. The CDR3 DNA is TGTGCCAGCAGCGTCTTTGGAGTGTTCTACGAGCAGTACTTC. Translating gives CASSVFGVFYEQYF.

This CDR3 is CASSDLADTYEQYF. CDR3 bases: TGTGCCAGCAGTGACCTAGCAGACACCTACGAGCAGTACTTC. The V call is TRBV6-1, the J call TRBJ2-7; D perhaps matches TRBD2 (5 bases). The CDR3 extends over 14 amino acids. Germline CDR1 MNHNS, CDR2 SASEGT. Trimming removed 3 bases at V and 2 bases at J, with 11 bases between.

This clone has a handful of counts. CDR3 sequence: CASSQDQGSGANVLTF. The CDR3 DNA reads as TGTGCCAGCTCGCAAGACCAGGGGTCTGGGGCCAACGTCCTGACTTTC. The chain recombines TRBV18 with TRBJ2-6; D may be TRBD1 (6 bases). This CDR3 has 16 residues. V gave up 6 bases and J gave up 1 base, with 13 bases separating them. Germline CDR1 reads KGHSH; CDR2 reads LQKENI.

Only a few counts were recorded for this clone. The chain carries TRBV7-6 and TRBJ2-3; 10 positions agree with TRBD1. Trimming cost V 1 base and J 8 bases; bases outside gene matches: 6. CDR3 length equals 15 residues. Germline-derived CDR1 and CDR2 are SGHVS and FNYEAQ. CDR3 in amino acids: CASSLETGGGRTQYF. CDR3 nucleotides: TGTGCCAGCAGCTTAGAGACAGGGGGCGGCCGTACGCAGTATTTT. Based on the CDR3 plus reference TRBV7-6 and TRBJ2-3, the full variable domain is GAGVSQSPRYKVTKRGQDVALRCDPISGHVSLYWYRQALGQGPEFLTYFNYEAQQDKSGLPNDRFSAERPEGSISTLTIQRTEQRDSAMYRCASSLETGGGRTQYFGPGTRLTVL.

This chain joins TRBV7-9 and TRBJ1-1; D may be TRBD1 (5 bases). The CDR3 spans 13 residues. Germline assignment: CDR1 SEHNR and CDR2 FQNEAQ (reference sequence). V lost 6 bases and J lost 0, with 8 bases in between. Written as DNA, the CDR3 is TGTGCCAGCAGGTCAGGGTTGAACACTGAAGCTTTCTTT. It codes for CASRSGLNTEAFF.

This clone is a singleton in its sample. This chain joins TRBV19 and TRBJ2-3; D perhaps matches TRBD2 (5 bases). Germline V lookup: CDR1 LNHDA, CDR2 SQIVND (reference sequence). The CDR3 loop spans 12 amino acids. The V gene lost 8 bases and the J gene lost 6 bases, with 12 bases spanning the gap. The CDR3 DNA reads as TGTGCCAGTGGGGAGATTCGGGATACGCAGTATTTT. This encodes CASGEIRDTQYF. The complete variable domain, with remaining parts taken from reference TRBV19 and TRBJ2-3, reads DGGITQSPKYLFRKEGQNVTLSCEQNLNHDAMYWYRQDPGQGLRLIYYSQIVNDFQKGDIAEGYSVSREKKESFPLTVTSAQKNPTAFYLCASGEIRDTQYFGPGTRLTVL.